The rows below give T cell receptor beta chains drawn from one sample of a study of T-cell memory formation after mild COVID-19. MiXCR was run by TCRdb on the 5' RACE reads, yielding one entry per CDR3 protein. This table holds approximately 300,000 distinct CDR3 sequences, about a sixth found once. Sequenced: PBMCs or a T cell subset sorted from them (not recorded which). These receptor sequences come from a man aged 18 to 29 who had mild COVID-19 (a few samples of this study predate the infection). Cell type and time point are not known. Each CDR3 is given without its conserved first and last residue.

V gene	J gene	CDR3 protein
TRBV19	TRBJ1-2	ASTGRQDTNYGYT
TRBV5-4	TRBJ1-1	ASSKEGGFTEAF
TRBV9	TRBJ1-6	ASSPDRGGGSPLH
TRBV15	TRBJ2-1	ATSRDPPGGVGDEQF
TRBV6-5	TRBJ2-3	ASGTGTSGTDTQY
TRBV4-1	TRBJ2-5	ASSPLPGKETQY
TRBV5-1	TRBJ1-4	ASSPGGSQKLF
TRBV7-2	TRBJ2-1	ASSFLNNEQF
TRBV12-3/TRBV12-4	TRBJ1-1	ASSLTRSTEAF
TRBV4-2	TRBJ1-1	ASSQATEDF
TRBV6-4	TRBJ1-1	ASSEGGEDTEAF
TRBV6-5	TRBJ2-3	ASSFGLTTDTQY
TRBV29-1	TRBJ1-5	SVGGTGRNQPQH
TRBV7-3	TRBJ2-1	ASSLGRTNEQF
TRBV12-3/TRBV12-4	TRBJ2-1	ASRRQTQQF
TRBV20-1	TRBJ2-3	SARVGFGTDTQY
TRBV9	TRBJ2-1	ASRGDGEQF
TRBV20-1	TRBJ1-5	SASLRTGAIHQPQH
TRBV20-1	TRBJ2-4	SAGPLDTLKADENIQY
TRBV27	TRBJ2-2	ASRVRGYTGELF
TRBV23-1	TRBJ2-2	ASSQSSQGAGELF
TRBV12-3/TRBV12-4	TRBJ1-2	ASSPYGDIY
TRBV6-5	TRBJ1-4	ASSYGRTVNEKLF
TRBV3-1	TRBJ2-1	ASSPRPNYNEQF
TRBV7-8	TRBJ2-5	ASSTSLRETQY
TRBV6-2/TRBV6-3	TRBJ1-1	ASSPQGDEAF
TRBV20-1	TRBJ1-5	SASRASDQPQH
TRBV29-1	TRBJ1-2	SVEDGGRDRYFYGYT
TRBV30	TRBJ1-2	AWSVPSRGDYGYT
TRBV7-9	TRBJ1-6	ASRRPTGADYNSPLH
TRBV6-2/TRBV6-3	TRBJ2-3	ASSYSYRDPRTGDTQY
TRBV5-1	TRBJ2-3	ASSLPAGRTDTQY
TRBV27	TRBJ2-3	ASSLGTGITDTQY
TRBV3-1	TRBJ1-2	ASSLGSGSLGGGYT
TRBV3-1	TRBJ1-1	ASSQGGGNANTEAF
TRBV11-2	TRBJ2-3	ASSSIRGRDTQY
TRBV5-1	TRBJ2-5	ASSATSGGVVETQY
TRBV7-2	TRBJ1-6	ASSRTGGSGSYNSPLH
TRBV12-3/TRBV12-4	TRBJ1-3	ASSLIPVNSGNTIY
TRBV29-1	TRBJ2-7	SVGGGTGVPSYEQY
TRBV4-3	TRBJ2-3	ASSQDSATDTQY
TRBV4-2	TRBJ2-1	ASSQQGTSGEEQF
TRBV12-3/TRBV12-4	TRBJ2-2	ASGGITGELF
TRBV19	TRBJ1-1	ASSDGHRTNTEAF
TRBV10-3	TRBJ2-1	AISDPRVGPVNEQF
TRBV5-1	TRBJ2-1	ASRRQGADNEQF
TRBV6-5	TRBJ2-1	ASSYPPGQNNEQF
TRBV6-2/TRBV6-3	TRBJ2-1	ASSRGGRYNEQF
TRBV5-1	TRBJ2-1	ASSLGLLDEQF
TRBV5-1	TRBJ1-1	ASSGRTGRDTEAF
TRBV20-1	TRBJ2-3	SAEGRTDTQY
TRBV7-2	TRBJ2-3	ASSPSLHYGTDTQY
TRBV4-3	TRBJ2-3	ASSQGSVADTQY
TRBV9	TRBJ1-4	ASSADRGGEKLF
TRBV12-3/TRBV12-4	TRBJ2-1	ASSSSGGAGTEQF
TRBV7-9	TRBJ2-5	ASGGWGTEETQY
TRBV12-3/TRBV12-4	TRBJ2-1	ASSLLGDEQF
TRBV5-1	TRBJ2-5	ASSFDETQY
TRBV10-3	TRBJ2-5	AISPTSGSIQY